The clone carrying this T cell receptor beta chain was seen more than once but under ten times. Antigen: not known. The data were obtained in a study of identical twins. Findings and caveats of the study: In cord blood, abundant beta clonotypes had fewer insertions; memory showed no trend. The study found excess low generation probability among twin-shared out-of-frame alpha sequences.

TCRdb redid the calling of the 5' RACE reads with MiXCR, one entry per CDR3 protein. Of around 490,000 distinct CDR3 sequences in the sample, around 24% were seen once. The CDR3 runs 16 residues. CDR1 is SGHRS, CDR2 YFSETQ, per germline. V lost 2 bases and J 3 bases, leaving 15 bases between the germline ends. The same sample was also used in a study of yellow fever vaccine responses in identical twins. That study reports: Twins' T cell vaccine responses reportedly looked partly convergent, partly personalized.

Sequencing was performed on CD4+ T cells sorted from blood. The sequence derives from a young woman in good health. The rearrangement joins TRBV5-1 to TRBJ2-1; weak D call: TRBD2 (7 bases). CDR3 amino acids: CASSLTGRDNYNEQFF. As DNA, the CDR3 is TGCGCCAGCAGCTTAACAGGGAGGGACAACTACAATGAGCAGTTCTTC.